These 20 T cell receptor beta chains were all obtained from the same sample, sequenced in a study of Ad26.COV2.S vaccination and SARS-CoV-2 variants. Clones were sequenced by immunoSEQ multiplex PCR, and TCRdb holds only the in-frame ones, with some missing. The repertoire holds about 400,000 clones, approximately 83% seen once, with nearly 7.5% in the top ten. Indicated treatment: 15 to 20 received Ad26.COV2.S at low or high dose, single or two shots; roughly five received placebo; per-sample allocation not given. On day 63 after the first injection, vaccine and placebo recipients gave samples. The source was peripheral blood, collected in a trial of Ad26.COV2.S vaccine versus placebo. The receptors derive from a person aged 18-65 years who received the Ad26.COV2.S COVID-19 vaccine or a placebo.

The rearrangement uses TRBV27 and TRBJ2-1, with 9 bases lining up with TRBD2. V gave up 7 bases and J gave up 3 bases; unmatched junction bases: 10. CDR1 and CDR2 (germline): MNHEY, SMNVEV (reference sequence). CDR3 length: 16 amino acids. The CDR3, as DNA: TGTGCCAGCACCCCCTCGGGGACTAGCCACTACAATGAGCAGTTCTTC. Protein sequence: CASTPSGTSHYNEQFF.

The chain couples TRBV6-5 to TRBJ2-7; D might be TRBD2 (5 bases). The CDR3 sequence is 13 residues long. V was cut by 11 bases and J by 1 base, with 15 bases left in between. CDR1 and CDR2 (germline): MNHEY, SVGAGI. The CDR3 region is CASADGMSYEQYF. DNA for the CDR3: TGTGCCTCCGCGGACGGGATGTCCTACGAGCAGTACTTC.

The V gene is TRBV27, the J gene TRBJ1-1; 10 bases line up with TRBD1. The germline gives CDR1 MNHEY, CDR2 SMNVEV (reference sequence). The CDR3 is 14 residues long. The V and J ends lost 6 bases and 1 base, in that order; junction bases with no gene match: 2. Here the CDR3 reads CASRDRGQNTEAFF. The CDR3 DNA follows: TGTGCCAGCAGAGACAGGGGGCAGAACACTGAAGCTTTCTTT.

The chain joins TRBV5-5 to TRBJ1-2; D is possibly TRBD1 (5 bases). The ends were cut back, 4 bases at V and 4 bases at J, with 20 bases in the middle. The germline CDR1 and CDR2 sequences are SGHKS and YYEKEE (reference sequence). The CDR3 is made up of 16 amino acids. The CDR3 is CASSPAGRGRVYGYTF. DNA of the CDR3: TGTGCCAGCAGCCCAGCCGGTCGGGGCAGGGTCTATGGCTACACCTTC. Drawing the rest from reference TRBV5-5 and TRBJ1-2, the complete variable domain is DAGVTQSPTHLIKTRGQQVTLRCSPISGHKSVSWYQQVLGQGPQFIFQYYEKEERGRGNFPDRFSARQFPNYSSELNVNALLLGDSALYLCASSPAGRGRVYGYTFGSGTRLTVV.

The chain joins TRBV2 to TRBJ2-5, with D possibly TRBD1 on 6 matching bases. Trimming took 7 bases from V and 1 from J, leaving 10 bases between them. Per germline, CDR1 SNHLY and CDR2 FYNNEI. This CDR3 is 13 amino acids long. The CDR3 here is CASNYRVQETQYF. CDR3 bases: TGTGCCAGCAATTACAGGGTCCAAGAGACCCAGTACTTC.

The V and J genes are TRBV7-8 and TRBJ1-4; D is uncertain. This CDR3 has 14 amino acids. V was clipped by 5 bases and J by 7 bases, with 14 bases between them. Germline V gives CDR1 SGHVS, CDR2 FQNEAQ. Written as DNA, the CDR3 is TGTGCCAGCAGCCCAACTGGGGAGGGTGAAAAACTGTTTTTT. The encoded protein is CASSPTGEGEKLFF. The entire variable domain, with the rest obtained from reference TRBV7-8 and TRBJ1-4, is as follows: GAGVSQSPRYKVAKRGQDVALRCDPISGHVSLFWYQQALGQGPEFLTYFQNEAQLDKSGLPSDRFFAERPEGSVSTLKIQRTQQEDSAVYLCASSPTGEGEKLFFGSGTQLSVL.

CDR3 loop: CASSRQRNTEAFF. The DNA of the CDR3 is TGTGCCAGCAGCAGACAGAGAAACACTGAAGCTTTCTTT. V gene TRBV14 combines with J gene TRBJ1-1; D might be TRBD1 (5 bases). The germline gives CDR1 SGHDN, CDR2 FVKESK. The ends were cut back, 5 bases at V and 2 bases at J, with 9 bases in the middle. The CDR3 has 13 residues. The whole variable domain, filled in from reference TRBV14 and TRBJ1-1, reads EAGVTQFPSHSVIEKGQTVTLRCDPISGHDNLYWYRRVMGKEIKFLLHFVKESKQDESGMPNNRFLAERTGGTYSTLKVQPAELEDSGVYFCASSRQRNTEAFFGQGTRLTVV.

The J gene is TRBJ2-5, the V gene TRBV18; D remains ambiguous. Germline V gene sequence: CDR1 KGHSH, CDR2 LQKENI. V was cut by 3 bases and J by 2 bases, with 10 bases left in between. The CDR3 consists of 14 residues. The CDR3 is CASSPYGQQETQYF. The CDR3, as DNA: TGTGCCAGCTCACCGTACGGGCAACAAGAGACCCAGTACTTC.

This clone was picked up a small number of times. V gene TRBV5-1 combines with J gene TRBJ2-1, with TRBD1 identical over 8 bases. With V trimmed by 5 bases and J by 6 bases, 16 bases remained unmatched. The CDR3 sequence is 17 residues long. The V gene's germline CDR1 is SGHRS and CDR2 YFSETQ. The CDR3 is CASRPSIGQGPLNEQFF. Written as DNA, the CDR3 is TGCGCCAGCAGGCCGTCGATCGGACAGGGCCCTCTCAATGAGCAGTTCTTC.

V usage is TRBV29-1 and J usage is TRBJ2-1, with TRBD2 identical over 8 bases. The germline V gene encodes CDR1 SQVTM and CDR2 ANQGSEA. The CDR3 spans 15 residues. V trimming: 6 bases; J trimming: 2 bases; junction bases outside the gene matches: 9. Here the CDR3 reads CSVLFPGLAYNEQFF. The CDR3 region has the DNA TGCAGCGTCCTATTCCCGGGACTAGCCTACAATGAGCAGTTCTTC.

CDR3 DNA: TGTGCCAGCAGCACACTCGACAGTTTCTACAATGAGCAGTTCTTC. It translates to CASSTLDSFYNEQFF. This chain uses TRBV7-9 with TRBJ2-1; perhaps TRBD1 as D (5 bases). Trimming took off 5 bases at V and 3 bases at J, with 14 bases between the two ends. The CDR3 has 15 amino acids. Germline loops: CDR1 SEHNR, CDR2 FQNEAQ (reference sequence).

This chain connects TRBV18 to TRBJ1-2, with D unclear. V was clipped by 1 base and J by 7 bases, with 4 bases between them. CDR1 and CDR2 (germline): KGHSH, LQKENI. The CDR3 totals 11 residues. The CDR3 is CASSPLSGYTF. CDR3 bases: TGTGCCAGCTCACCACTATCTGGCTACACCTTC. Based on the CDR3 plus reference TRBV18 and TRBJ1-2, the full variable domain is NAGVMQNPRHLVRRRGQEARLRCSPMKGHSHVYWYRQLPEEGLKFMVYLQKENIIDESGMPKERFSAEFPKEGPSILRIQQVVRGDSAAYFCASSPLSGYTFGSGTRLTVV.

This sequence joins TRBV7-9 and TRBJ1-1, with a possible D match to TRBD1 (6 bases). The CDR3 contains 12 residues. Trimming left V 5 bases short and J 8 bases short, with 12 bases between. The germline CDR1 and CDR2 sequences are SEHNR and FQNEAQ (reference sequence). The CDR3 bases are TGTGCCAGCAGCCCCGACAGGACCGAAGCTTTCTTT. Protein: CASSPDRTEAFF.

The chain is built from TRBV2 and TRBJ1-1; D may be TRBD1 (6 bases). The CDR3 runs to 15 residues. Trimming pared 7 bases from V and 4 bases from J, leaving 19 bases between. In germline, CDR1 is SNHLY, CDR2 FYNNEI. In DNA, the CDR3 is TGTGCCAGCACCAATGGGATGGGGGCGACCACTGAAGCTTTCTTT. Translation gives CASTNGMGATTEAFF.

This clone is a singleton in its sample. The V gene is TRBV4-1, the J gene TRBJ2-1; 12 positions match TRBD2. V lost 5 bases, J lost 5 bases, and 7 bases stayed unmatched. This CDR3 has 16 amino acids. The germline V gene has CDR1 MGHRA and CDR2 YSYEKL. The CDR3 loop reads CASSSSLAGGHNEQFF. The CDR3 nucleotides read TGCGCCAGCAGCTCTTCTCTAGCGGGGGGGCACAATGAGCAGTTCTTC.

The chain uses TRBV7-2 and TRBJ1-1; D not resolved. Germline assignment: CDR1 SGHTA and CDR2 FQGNSA. There are 15 residues in the CDR3. V lost 6 bases to trimming and J lost 0 bases, with 14 bases between them. The CDR3 DNA is TGTGCCAGCAGATCATACAGTCAGGTGAACACTGAAGCTTTCTTT. Translated: CASRSYSQVNTEAFF.

In its sample, this clone was seen a few times. J is TRBJ2-5 and V is TRBV2; D tentatively reads TRBD1 or TRBD2 (5 bases each). This CDR3 spans 13 amino acids. V lost 4 bases and J 1 base, leaving 7 bases between the germline ends. Germline V gene data show CDR1 as SNHLY and CDR2 as FYNNEI. CDR3 sequence (DNA): TGTGCCAGCAGTGGGGGACCCCAAGAGACCCAGTACTTC. The encoded protein is CASSGGPQETQYF.

The chain combines TRBV29-1 with TRBJ2-1; maybe TRBD2 (6 bases). Germline V gene data show CDR1 as SQVTM and CDR2 as ANQGSEA. CDR3 size: 13 residues. Trimming pared 6 bases from V and 4 bases from J, leaving 13 bases between. CDR3 protein: CSVGRDPYNEQFF. The CDR3 DNA reads as TGCAGCGTCGGGCGGGACCCATACAATGAGCAGTTCTTC.

This sequence joins TRBV3-1 (or the pseudogene TRBV3-2) and TRBJ2-7, with D hard to call. The CDR3 length is 9 residues. Germline CDR1 is LGHDT and CDR2 is YNNKEL (reference sequence). V was clipped by 11 bases and J by 2 bases, with 4 bases between them. CDR3 in amino acids: CAVTYEQYF. In nucleotides, the CDR3 is TGTGCCGTAACCTACGAGCAGTACTTC.

The J gene is TRBJ1-1, the V gene TRBV13, with TRBD1 matching over 7 bases. CDR3 size: 15 residues. Germline trimming cut 5 bases from V and 5 bases from J; bases unmatched to any gene: 11. Looked up from germline, CDR1 is PRHDT and CDR2 is FYEKMQ (reference sequence). The CDR3 DNA sequence: TGTGCCAGCAGCCATATGGGAACAGGGGAAACTGAAGCTTTCTTT. Amino acid sequence: CASSHMGTGETEAFF.